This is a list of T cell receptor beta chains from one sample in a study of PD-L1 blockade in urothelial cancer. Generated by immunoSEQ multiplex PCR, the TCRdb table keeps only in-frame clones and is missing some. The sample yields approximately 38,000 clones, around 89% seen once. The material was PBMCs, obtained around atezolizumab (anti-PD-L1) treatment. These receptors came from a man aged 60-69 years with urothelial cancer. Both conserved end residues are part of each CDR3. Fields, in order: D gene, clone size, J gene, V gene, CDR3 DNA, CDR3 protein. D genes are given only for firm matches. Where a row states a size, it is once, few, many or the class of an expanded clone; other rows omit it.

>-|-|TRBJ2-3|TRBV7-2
TGTGCCAGCAGCGTCAACTTCGCAGATACGCAGTATTTT
CASSVNFADTQYF
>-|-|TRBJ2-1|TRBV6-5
TGTGCCAGCAGTTACTCTGGGGGGAGCTCCTACAATGAGCAGTTCTTC
CASSYSGGSSYNEQFF
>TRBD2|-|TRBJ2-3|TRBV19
TGTGCCAGTACCCTACTAGCGGGAGCTACAGATACGCAGTATTTT
CASTLLAGATDTQYF
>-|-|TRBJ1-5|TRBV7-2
TGTGCCAGCAGCTACTTAGGGGTGGGGAACAATCAGCCCCAGCATTTT
CASSYLGVGNNQPQHF
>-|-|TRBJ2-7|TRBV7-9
TGTGCCAGCAGCTTTGGAGCCTACGAGCAGTACTTC
CASSFGAYEQYF
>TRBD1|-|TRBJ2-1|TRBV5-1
TGCGCCAGCAAGGGGACAGGGGGTTCCGGCAATGAGCAGTTCTTC
CASKGTGGSGNEQFF
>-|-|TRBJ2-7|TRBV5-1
TGCGCCAGCAGCGCTCTGGGCCTGACCTACGAGCAGTACTTC
CASSALGLTYEQYF
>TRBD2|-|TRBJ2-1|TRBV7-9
TGTGCCAGCAGCCCCGGGGGGGCTAGCCGGAGCTCCTACAATGAGCAGTTCTTC
CASSPGGASRSSYNEQFF
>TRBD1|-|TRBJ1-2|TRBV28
TGTGCCAGCAGCCCTTCCCAGGGGGCGCTTGGCTACACCTTC
CASSPSQGALGYTF
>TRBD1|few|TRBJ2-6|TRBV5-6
TGTGCCAGCAGCTGGGCCGGGACAGGGTTTTCTGGGGCCAACGTCCTGACTTTC
CASSWAGTGFSGANVLTF
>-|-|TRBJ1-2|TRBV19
TGTGCCAGTAGTCGAACAGGGACCTATGGCTACACCTTC
CASSRTGTYGYTF
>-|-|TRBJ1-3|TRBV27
TGTGCCAGCACTACCCGGGACTCCGGAAACACCATATATTTT
CASTTRDSGNTIYF
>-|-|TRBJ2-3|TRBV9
TGTGCCAGCAGCGTAGCTACAGGGACCACGGGGAATACGCAGTATTTT
CASSVATGTTGNTQYF
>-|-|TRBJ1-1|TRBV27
TGTGCCAGCAGTTTAGCAGGGTCGGGCTTGTCTGAAGCTTTCTTT
CASSLAGSGLSEAFF
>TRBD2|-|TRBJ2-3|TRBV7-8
TGTGCCAGCAGCCCCGGGACTAGCGGGAGAAGCACAGATACGCAGTATTTT
CASSPGTSGRSTDTQYF
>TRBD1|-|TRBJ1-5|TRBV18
TGTGCCAGCTCACCCGGACAGGGGGAAGCTCAGCCCCAGCATTTT
CASSPGQGEAQPQHF
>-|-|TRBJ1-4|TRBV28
TGTGCCAGCAGCCTTACTAATGAAAAACTGTTTTTT
CASSLTNEKLFF
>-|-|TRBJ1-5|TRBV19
TGTGCCAGTAGTATAGGCAGAAATAGCAATCAGCCCCAGCATTTT
CASSIGRNSNQPQHF
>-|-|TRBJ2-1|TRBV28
TGTGCCAGCAGTTTACCCAGACTTAAGAATGAGCAGTTCTTC
CASSLPRLKNEQFF
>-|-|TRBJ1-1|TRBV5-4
TGTGCCAGCAGCTTAAGCCAGGGGAGAACTGAAGCTTTCTTT
CASSLSQGRTEAFF
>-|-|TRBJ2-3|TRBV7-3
TGTGCCAGCAGCTTAAGAGGGGGAACAGGGCCCCCAGATACGCAGTATTTT
CASSLRGGTGPPDTQYF
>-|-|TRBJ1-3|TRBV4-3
TGCGCCAGCAGCCAAGTAGGGGCGCGCGGAAACACCATATATTTT
CASSQVGARGNTIYF
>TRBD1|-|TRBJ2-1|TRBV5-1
TGCGCCAGCAGCTTGTGGGACAGGGCCAATGAGCAGTTCTTC
CASSLWDRANEQFF
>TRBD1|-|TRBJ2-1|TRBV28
TGTGCCAGCAGTTTAAACAGGGGGCTCCCCCTCTCCTACAATGAGCAGTTCTTC
CASSLNRGLPLSYNEQFF
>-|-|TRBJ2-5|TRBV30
TGTGCCTGGAGGGAGGTCCAAGAGACCCAGTACTTC
CAWREVQETQYF
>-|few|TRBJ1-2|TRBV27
TGTGCCAGCAGTGATATGGGGCGCGGCTACACCTTC
CASSDMGRGYTF
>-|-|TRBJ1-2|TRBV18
TGTGCCAGCTCGCCCGGCAGGGAATATGGCTACACCTTC
CASSPGREYGYTF
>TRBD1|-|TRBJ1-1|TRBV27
TGTGCCAGCAGACAGGGGGCTACTGAAGCTTTCTTT
CASRQGATEAFF
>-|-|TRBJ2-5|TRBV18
TGTGCCAGCTCACCCGGGGAGACCCAGTACTTC
CASSPGETQYF
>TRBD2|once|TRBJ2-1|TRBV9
TGTGCCAGCAGCCTCCTAGCGGGAGGAGGCGGGACCTACAATGAGCAGTTCTTC
CASSLLAGGGGTYNEQFF
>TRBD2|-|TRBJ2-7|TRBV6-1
TGTGCCAGCAGTGGTAGAGCGGGGGGGAGGAACGAGCAGTACTTC
CASSGRAGGRNEQYF
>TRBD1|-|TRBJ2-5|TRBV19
TGTGCCAGTAGTAAGCTGACAGGGGCGGGAGAGACCCAGTACTTC
CASSKLTGAGETQYF
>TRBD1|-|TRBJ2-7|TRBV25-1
TGTGCCAGCAGTTACAGGGGTAGCTCCTACGAGCAGTACTTC
CASSYRGSSYEQYF
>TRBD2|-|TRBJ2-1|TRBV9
TGTGCCAGCAGCGCTGGGGCAGCAGCGGGGGTATCCTACAATGAGCAGTTCTTC
CASSAGAAAGVSYNEQFF
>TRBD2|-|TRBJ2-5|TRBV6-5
TGTGCCAGCAGTTACGGCGGGGGTTTAGAGACCCAGTACTTC
CASSYGGGLETQYF
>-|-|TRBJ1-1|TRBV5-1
TGCGCCAGCAGCCGAGAGTGGGGCAGGGTGGGTGACACTGAAGCTTTCTTT
CASSREWGRVGDTEAFF
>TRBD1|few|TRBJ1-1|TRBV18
TGTGCCAGCTCACCACGACAGGGGCCTGAAGCTTTCTTT
CASSPRQGPEAFF
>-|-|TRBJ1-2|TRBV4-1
TGCGCCAGCAGCCAAGCGTCGGCGGATGGCTACACCTTC
CASSQASADGYTF
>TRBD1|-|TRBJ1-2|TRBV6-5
TGTGCCAGCAGGCAGACAGGGGCCTCTAACTATGGCTACACCTTC
CASRQTGASNYGYTF
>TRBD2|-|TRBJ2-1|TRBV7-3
TGTGCCAGCAGCTTAATGGGGGAGGGCTCCTACAATGAGCAGTTCTTC
CASSLMGEGSYNEQFF
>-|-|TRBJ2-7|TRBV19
TGTGCCAGTAGTTCTACCCCGACTAGGATAAATTACGAGCAGTACTTC
CASSSTPTRINYEQYF
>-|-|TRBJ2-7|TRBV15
TGTGCCACCAGCAGAGAATCGAGGGGAGGGCAGTACTTC
CATSRESRGGQYF
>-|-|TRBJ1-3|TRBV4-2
TGTGCCAGCAGCCAAGTGGCCAGTAACTCTGGAAACACCATATATTTT
CASSQVASNSGNTIYF
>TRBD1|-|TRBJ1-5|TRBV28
TGTGCCAGCAGGACAGGGGGCGATCAGCCCCAGCATTTT
CASRTGGDQPQHF
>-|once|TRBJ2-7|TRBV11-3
TGTGCCAGCAGCTTAACGGTCGGGGAGCAGTACTTC
CASSLTVGEQYF
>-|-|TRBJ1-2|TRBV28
TGTGCCAGCAGTTTATTAGGGGCGCCGGGGACATTC
CASSLLGAPGTF
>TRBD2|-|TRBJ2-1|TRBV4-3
TGCGCCAGCAGCCAAGGGGCGGGGGGGCAATTCTACAATGAGCAGTTCTTC
CASSQGAGGQFYNEQFF
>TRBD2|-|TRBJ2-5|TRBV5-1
TGCGCCAGCTTTAGCGGGAGGGACCAAGAGACCCAGTACTTC
CASFSGRDQETQYF
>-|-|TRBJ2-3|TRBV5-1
TGCGCCAGCAGCTTGTCGGCGGAGTCAGATACGCAGTATTTT
CASSLSAESDTQYF
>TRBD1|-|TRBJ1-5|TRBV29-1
TGCAGCGTTGGGGAAGGGGGCAGCAATCAGCCCCAGCATTTT
CSVGEGGSNQPQHF
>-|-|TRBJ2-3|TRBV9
TGTGCCAGCAGCTCCTCCCCCAGGTTAGGCTCGGGCACAGATACGCAGTATTTT
CASSSSPRLGSGTDTQYF